One and the same sample provided the 31 T cell receptor beta chains below, sequenced in a study of T-cell memory formation after mild COVID-19. TCRdb processed the 5' RACE reads anew with MiXCR; each CDR3 protein has one entry. The table records around 110,000 distinct CDR3 sequences, about a sixth of them present only once. The sample taken for sequencing was PBMCs or a T cell subset sorted from them (not recorded which). These TCRs come from an adult woman who had mild COVID-19 (a few samples of this study predate the infection). Cell type and time point are not known.

This clonotype came up a few times. The rearrangement joins TRBV7-3 to TRBJ2-1, with D perhaps matching TRBD2 (6 bases). Germline loops: CDR1 SGHTA, CDR2 FQGTGA. Trimming removed 11 bases at V and 2 bases at J, with 19 bases between. This CDR3 has 15 amino acids. The CDR3 here is CAGPRSSAAYNEQFF. The CDR3 nucleotides read TGTGCCGGTCCACGATCTAGCGCCGCCTACAATGAGCAGTTCTTC.

The J gene is TRBJ2-1, the V gene TRBV7-2, with 7 nucleotides matching TRBD1. CDR1 SGHTA and CDR2 FQGNSA come from the germline V gene. The CDR3 sequence is 17 residues long. J was trimmed by 7 bases and V by 1 base; bases with no gene match: 13. CDR3 protein: CASSLVSVWSGGNEQFF. The CDR3 region has the DNA TGTGCCAGCAGCTTAGTGAGCGTTTGGTCAGGGGGTAATGAGCAGTTCTTC.

This clonotype has only a few counts. V usage is TRBV14 and J usage is TRBJ1-1; tentatively, D is TRBD1 (5 bases). Germline loops: CDR1 SGHDN, CDR2 FVKESK. This CDR3 region has 15 residues. Trimming took 1 base from V and 2 from J, leaving 11 bases between them. The CDR3 is CASSQVGHFNTEAFF. In DNA, the CDR3 is TGTGCCAGCAGCCAAGTAGGACATTTTAACACTGAAGCTTTCTTT.

This clonotype has a handful of counts. The chain employs TRBV24-1 and TRBJ2-1, with D unresolved. Germline CDR1 and CDR2: KGHDR and SFDVKD. The CDR3 contains 11 residues. Trimming took 6 bases from V and 4 from J, leaving 3 bases between them. CDR3 sequence reads: CATSMYNEQFF. The DNA for the CDR3 is TGTGCCACCAGTATGTACAATGAGCAGTTCTTC.

This clonotype was detected a few times. The chain recombines TRBV6-4 with TRBJ1-1; the D gene is possibly TRBD1 (5 bases). Trimming removed 6 bases at V and 1 base at J, with 12 bases between. Germline V gene sequence: CDR1 MRHNA, CDR2 SNTAGT. CDR3 length: 14 amino acids. CDR3 region: CASRPQAENTEAFF. CDR3 coding DNA: TGTGCCAGCAGGCCACAGGCGGAGAACACTGAAGCTTTCTTT.

This clonotype was counted between two and nine times. The chain is built from TRBV10-3 and TRBJ1-2; D is uncertain. From germline, CDR1 is ENHRY and CDR2 SYGVKD. V was pared by 5 bases and J by 4 bases, with 14 bases between. The CDR3 sequence is 14 residues long. The chain's CDR3 is CAISPEGGGYGYTF. In nucleotides, the CDR3 is TGTGCCATCAGTCCAGAGGGCGGCGGCTATGGCTACACCTTC.

The V and J genes are TRBV7-8 and TRBJ2-5; 7 nucleotides match TRBD1. The CDR3 contains 15 residues. Germline trimming cut 3 bases from V and 5 bases from J; bases unmatched to any gene: 9. The germline CDR1 and CDR2 sequences are SGHVS and FQNEAQ. The CDR3 spells CASSFTQGWKETQYF. Here the CDR3 DNA reads TGTGCCAGCAGCTTTACACAGGGGTGGAAGGAGACCCAGTACTTC.

This clonotype turned up a few times. The chain recombines TRBV6-2 or TRBV6-3 with TRBJ2-5; 8 bases are shared with TRBD1. This CDR3 region has 14 residues. Looked up from germline, CDR1 is MNHEY and CDR2 is SVGEGT. Trimming at V came to 8 bases and at J to 5 bases, leaving 10 bases not matched to a gene. DNA of the CDR3: TGTGCCAGCCGGATAGGACAGGGTGTCGAGACCCAGTACTTC. Amino acids: CASRIGQGVETQYF.

This clonotype has just a few counts. This chain links TRBV7-3 with TRBJ2-1; 7 bases fit TRBD2. This CDR3 spans 16 amino acids. Germline V gene data show CDR1 as SGHTA and CDR2 as FQGTGA. Trimming cost V 6 bases and J 7 bases; bases outside gene matches: 15. CDR3: CASSPDLIGRENEQFF. The CDR3 DNA is TGTGCCAGCAGTCCTGACCTGATCGGGCGGGAGAATGAGCAGTTCTTC. The variable domain in full, completed from reference TRBV7-3 and TRBJ2-1, reads GAGVSQTPSNKVTEKGKYVELRCDPISGHTALYWYRQSLGQGPEFLIYFQGTGAADDSGLPNDRFFAVRPEGSVSTLKIQRTERGDSAVYLCASSPDLIGRENEQFFGPGTRLTVL.

This clonotype was seen ten or more times. The chain employs TRBV5-1 and TRBJ2-1; D is unclear. Trimming removed 4 bases from V and 7 bases from J, with 9 bases in between. There are 12 residues in the CDR3. Germline CDR1 is SGHRS and CDR2 is YFSETQ. This chain's CDR3 is CASSPPGNEQFF. Written as DNA, the CDR3 is TGCGCCAGCAGCCCTCCCGGGAATGAGCAGTTCTTC.

The sample holds many counts of this clonotype. Here the CDR3 reads CASSFSWPLPEAFF. The CDR3, as DNA: TGTGCCAGCAGCTTTTCGTGGCCCCTCCCTGAAGCTTTCTTT. The V call is TRBV7-2, the J call TRBJ1-1; D not resolved. This CDR3 comprises 14 residues. Germline V gene data show CDR1 as SGHTA and CDR2 as FQGNSA. Trimming shortened V by 3 bases and J by 6 bases, and 14 bases separated the two germline ends.

This clonotype was observed a few times. The CDR3 loop is CSASRKREQYNEQFF. The CDR3, as DNA: TGCAGTGCTAGCAGAAAGCGGGAGCAGTACAATGAGCAGTTCTTC. V and J are TRBV20-1 and TRBJ2-1; 8 bases map to TRBD2. Per germline, CDR1 DFQATT and CDR2 SNEGSKA (reference sequence). Germline trimming cut 3 bases from V and 4 bases from J; bases unmatched to any gene: 8. The CDR3 has 15 amino acids.

The sample holds a few counts of this clonotype. This rearrangement joins TRBV5-1 to TRBJ1-1, with D unclear. This CDR3 has 14 residues. From germline, CDR1 is SGHRS and CDR2 YFSETQ. V was cut by 0 bases and J by 6 bases, with 12 bases left in between. The CDR3 DNA sequence: TGCGCCAGCAGCTTGGGACAACCGGGCTCTGAAGCTTTCTTT. It specifies CASSLGQPGSEAFF.

The genes are TRBV20-1 and TRBJ2-7, with 8 bases identical to TRBD1. This CDR3 has 16 residues. The germline CDR1 and CDR2 sequences are DFQATT and SNEGSKA (reference sequence). The V gene end was trimmed by 6 bases and the J gene end by 0 bases; junction bases not matched to a gene: 13. CDR3 sequence reads: CSATGGSGLSSYEQYF. CDR3 nucleotides: TGCAGTGCAACAGGGGGATCGGGGCTGAGCTCCTACGAGCAGTACTTC.

The J gene is TRBJ2-1, the V gene TRBV12-3 or TRBV12-4, with 9 bases that match TRBD2. V lost 7 bases, J lost 7 bases, and 11 bases stayed unmatched. The CDR3 spans 15 residues. CDR3 nucleotide sequence: TGTGCCAGCACTTCTTCGGCGGGAGGGCCGAATGAGCAGTTCTTC. Translating gives CASTSSAGGPNEQFF.

The CDR3 DNA reads as TGTGCCAGCAGCTTAGCGCAGCTCCAGACTAGCGGAGCTGGGGAGTTTCAAGAGACCCAGTACTTC. Amino acids: CASSLAQLQTSGAGEFQETQYF. The chain is built from TRBV7-9 and TRBJ2-5, with 9 bases aligning to TRBD2. Germline loops: CDR1 SEHNR, CDR2 FQNEAQ (reference sequence). After removal of 0 bases from V and 2 bases from J, the junction contained 22 bases not matched to a gene. The CDR3 consists of 22 residues.

The gene calls are TRBV29-1 and TRBJ1-1; D not resolved. The germline V and J ends were trimmed by 5 bases and 10 bases, with 14 bases remaining between them. The germline V gene has CDR1 SQVTM and CDR2 ANQGSEA. The CDR3 covers 11 residues. Here the CDR3 reads CSVPGVSGAFF. In DNA form, the CDR3 reads TGCAGCGTTCCAGGCGTGAGTGGAGCTTTCTTT.

The chain employs TRBV12-3 or TRBV12-4 and TRBJ1-4; no reliable D call. The CDR3 covers 14 residues. V was trimmed by 2 bases and J by 7 bases, leaving 11 bases between them. This CDR3 is CASSLLQEGEKLFF. CDR3 coding DNA: TGTGCCAGCAGTTTACTCCAGGAGGGTGAAAAACTGTTTTTT.

The chain couples TRBV5-6 to TRBJ2-7; TRBD1 might be the D (5 bases). The V gene lost 3 bases and the J gene lost 3 bases, with 16 bases spanning the gap. The CDR3 is 15 amino acids. The germline CDR1 and CDR2 sequences are SGHDT and YYEEEE. CDR3 DNA: TGTGCCAGCAGCTCCCTCTCCGTCAGGGACTACGAGCAGTACTTC. Its translation: CASSSLSVRDYEQYF.

The rearrangement joins TRBV20-1 to TRBJ1-5, with D perhaps TRBD1 (5 bases). V lost 6 bases to trimming and J lost 0 bases, with 12 bases between them. There are 14 residues in the CDR3. Germline CDR1 DFQATT, CDR2 SNEGSKA (reference sequence). The CDR3 sequence: CSASGGYSNQPQHF. Here the CDR3 DNA reads TGCAGTGCCAGCGGGGGGTATAGCAATCAGCCCCAGCATTTT.

This clonotype has just a few counts. The CDR3 region has the DNA TGCAGTGCTAGAGAGGGACTGCCCTCCTACAATGAGCAGTTCTTC. Protein sequence: CSAREGLPSYNEQFF. V usage is TRBV20-1 and J usage is TRBJ2-1, with D possibly TRBD2 on 6 matching bases. Germline-derived CDR1 and CDR2 are DFQATT and SNEGSKA (reference sequence). This CDR3 is 15 amino acids long. V was shortened by 0 bases and J by 0 bases, with 9 bases between the two germline ends.

This clonotype was seen a handful of times. The V gene is TRBV9, the J gene TRBJ1-1; 10 nucleotides line up with TRBD1. The CDR3 totals 16 residues. Germline-derived CDR1 and CDR2 are SGDLS and YYNGEE. V was clipped by 3 bases and J by 0 bases; unmatched bases: 5. The CDR3 reads CASSDRDRGMNTEAFF. The CDR3 DNA sequence: TGTGCCAGCAGCGACCGGGACAGGGGTATGAACACTGAAGCTTTCTTT.

This clonotype was detected once. The chain links TRBV27 to TRBJ1-5; 7 nucleotides line up with TRBD1. Germline-derived CDR1 and CDR2 are MNHEY and SMNVEV (reference sequence). V lost 5 bases, J lost 1 base, and 5 bases stayed unmatched. This CDR3 is 15 amino acids long. DNA for the CDR3: TGTGCCAGCAGTAGCACAGGGGAAAGCAATCAGCCCCAGCATTTT. This encodes CASSSTGESNQPQHF.

This clonotype was observed a few times. This chain joins TRBV18 and TRBJ2-1; TRBD1 aligns across 7 bases. From germline, CDR1 is KGHSH and CDR2 LQKENI. This CDR3 has 15 residues. The V segment lost 8 bases and the J segment 9 bases; nucleotides outside the gene matches: 16. The CDR3 DNA reads TGTGCCAGCCCCGGCGTGGCAGGGGGTGTTAGTGAGCAGTTCTTC. It specifies CASPGVAGGVSEQFF.

The chain employs TRBV12-3 or TRBV12-4 and TRBJ2-7; D remains ambiguous. The CDR3 is made up of 16 amino acids. Trimming shortened V by 5 bases and J by 1 base, and 18 bases separated the two germline ends. CDR3 sequence (DNA): TGTGCCAGCAGTCCCGTCTATGAGACGGAATCCTACGAGCAGTACTTC. Protein sequence: CASSPVYETESYEQYF.

The rearrangement uses TRBV7-9 and TRBJ2-2; 11 bases map to TRBD2. CDR1 is SEHNR and CDR2 is FQNEAQ in the germline V gene (reference sequence). The CDR3 sequence is 16 residues long. Trimming took 5 bases from V and 9 from J; bases not matched to a gene: 11. The DNA for the CDR3 is TGTGCCAGCAGCCCGTTACTAGCGGGAGATCAAAGGGAGCTGTTTTTT. Encoded protein: CASSPLLAGDQRELFF.

The J gene is TRBJ2-7, the V gene TRBV20-1; D may be TRBD1 (5 bases). Germline V lookup: CDR1 DFQATT, CDR2 SNEGSKA (reference sequence). With 8 bases removed from V and 1 base from J, the gap between germline ends came to 15 bases. The CDR3 consists of 13 residues. DNA of the CDR3: TGCAGTCTTTCAGGGCCCCTTTCCTACGAGCAGTACTTC. Its translation: CSLSGPLSYEQYF.

The chain joins TRBV20-1 to TRBJ1-1; D may be TRBD1 (6 bases). In germline, CDR1 is DFQATT, CDR2 SNEGSKA (reference sequence). The CDR3 covers 15 residues. V shed 4 bases and J shed 3 bases, with 18 bases lying between them. The DNA of the CDR3 is TGCAGTGCTACGGGCCCCCGGGGGGGGCACACTGAAGCTTTCTTT. Residues: CSATGPRGGHTEAFF.

This clonotype was recorded a few times. The chain couples TRBV5-8 to TRBJ2-7, with D possibly matching TRBD2 (6 bases). The V end lost 4 bases, the J end lost 0 bases, and 14 bases lay between the germline ends. CDR3 length equals 15 residues. CDR1 and CDR2 from the germline V gene are SGHTS and YDEGEE. CDR3 protein: CASSARDSGSYEQYF. For the CDR3, the DNA is TGTGCCAGCAGCGCGCGGGACTCGGGCTCCTACGAGCAGTACTTC.

This clonotype occurred once. The V gene is TRBV4-1, the J gene TRBJ2-3; D remains ambiguous. From germline, CDR1 is MGHRA and CDR2 YSYEKL. The V gene lost 1 base and the J gene lost 0 bases, with 11 bases spanning the gap. CDR3 length: 16 residues. The DNA of the CDR3 is TGCGCCAGCAGCCAAGTGATGCGTACCAGCACAGATACGCAGTATTTT. This sequence encodes CASSQVMRTSTDTQYF.

J is TRBJ2-1 and V is TRBV19; the match to TRBD2 covers 8 bases. The CDR3 contains 14 residues. Germline V gene sequence: CDR1 LNHDA, CDR2 SQIVND (reference sequence). V lost 5 bases to trimming and J lost 7 bases; unmatched junction nucleotides: 7. The CDR3 sequence: CASSAAAGGNEQFF. The CDR3 region has the DNA TGTGCCAGTAGTGCTGCCGCGGGGGGAAATGAGCAGTTCTTC.